Listed below are T cell receptor beta chains from one sample, sequenced in a study of OX40 agonist ivuxolimab in advanced cancers. Data came from immunoSEQ multiplex PCR; TCRdb stores just in-frame clones and leaves some out. The sample lists about 82,000 clones, around 90% occurring once. This material consisted of CD4+ or CD8+ T cells sorted from blood, taken in a trial of the OX40 agonist ivuxolimab. The receptor source for this set is an adult with an advanced solid tumor such as melanoma, head and neck, liver or kidney cancer. Both conserved end residues are part of each CDR3. A D gene is named only where the DNA matches it firmly. Expanded clones get a size class; other rows say once, few or many, or leave the size out.

CDR3 protein: CASSPSGGEREKLFF
CDR3 DNA: TGTGCCAGCTCACCCTCGGGGGGAGAGCGTGAAAAACTGTTTTTT
D gene: .
J gene: TRBJ1-4
V gene: TRBV18
clone size: .

CDR3 protein: CATSAYTEAFF
CDR3 DNA: TGTGCCACCTCTGCGTACACTGAAGCTTTCTTT
D gene: .
J gene: TRBJ1-1
V gene: TRBV2
clone size: .

CDR3 protein: CASSPTGSGNTIYF
CDR3 DNA: TGTGCCAGCAGTCCGACAGGCTCTGGAAACACCATATATTTT
D gene: .
J gene: TRBJ1-3
V gene: TRBV2
clone size: .

CDR3 protein: CASRLTGLGGYTF
CDR3 DNA: TGTGCCAGCAGATTGACGGGACTGGGGGGCTACACCTTC
D gene: .
J gene: TRBJ1-2
V gene: TRBV27
clone size: .

CDR3 protein: CSVETDHEQYF
CDR3 DNA: TGCAGCGTTGAAACAGACCACGAGCAGTACTTC
D gene: .
J gene: TRBJ2-7
V gene: TRBV29-1
clone size: .

CDR3 protein: CAWSDGTGFMHEQFF
CDR3 DNA: TGTGCCTGGAGCGACGGGACAGGGTTTATGCATGAGCAGTTCTTC
D gene: TRBD1
J gene: TRBJ2-1
V gene: TRBV30
clone size: .

CDR3 protein: CASSLGQRETQYF
CDR3 DNA: TGTGCCAGCAGCTTGGGACAGAGAGAGACCCAGTACTTC
D gene: .
J gene: TRBJ2-5
V gene: TRBV5-6
clone size: .

CDR3 protein: CASSSTGADTQYF
CDR3 DNA: TGTGCCAGCAGCTCGACAGGGGCAGATACGCAGTATTTT
D gene: TRBD1
J gene: TRBJ2-3
V gene: TRBV7-3
clone size: once

CDR3 protein: CASVDRANEQFF
CDR3 DNA: TGTGCCAGCGTCGACAGGGCCAATGAGCAGTTCTTC
D gene: .
J gene: TRBJ2-1
V gene: TRBV21-1
clone size: .

CDR3 protein: CASSPPRGGGSTDTQYF
CDR3 DNA: TGTGCCAGCAGCCCCCCCAGGGGCGGGGGCAGCACAGATACGCAGTATTTT
D gene: .
J gene: TRBJ2-3
V gene: TRBV4-2
clone size: .

CDR3 protein: CASSYLTGEVGELFF
CDR3 DNA: TGTGCCAGCAGCTACCTGACAGGGGAGGTCGGGGAGCTGTTTTTT
D gene: TRBD1
J gene: TRBJ2-2
V gene: TRBV7-2
clone size: .

CDR3 protein: CASSLPGGGASYEQYF
CDR3 DNA: TGTGCCAGCAGCTTACCTGGTGGCGGGGCCTCCTACGAGCAGTACTTC
D gene: .
J gene: TRBJ2-7
V gene: TRBV7-2
clone size: few

CDR3 protein: CSARVANGYTF
CDR3 DNA: TGCAGTGCTAGAGTGGCCAATGGCTACACCTTC
D gene: .
J gene: TRBJ1-2
V gene: TRBV20-1
clone size: .

CDR3 protein: CASSAGGLNTEAFF
CDR3 DNA: TGTGCCAGCAGCGCGGGAGGTCTGAACACTGAAGCTTTCTTT
D gene: .
J gene: TRBJ1-1
V gene: TRBV7-3
clone size: .

CDR3 protein: CATAGTDSNQPQHF
CDR3 DNA: TGTGCCACCGCGGGCACCGATAGCAATCAGCCCCAGCATTTT
D gene: .
J gene: TRBJ1-5
V gene: TRBV19
clone size: few

CDR3 protein: CASSQVNQGYHNEQFF
CDR3 DNA: TGCGCCAGCAGCCAAGTTAATCAGGGGTACCACAATGAGCAGTTCTTC
D gene: .
J gene: TRBJ2-1
V gene: TRBV4-3
clone size: .

CDR3 protein: CACCWSSYNEQFF
CDR3 DNA: TGTGCTTGCTGCTGGAGCTCCTACAATGAGCAGTTCTTC
D gene: .
J gene: TRBJ2-1
V gene: TRBV6-9
clone size: .

CDR3 protein: CAWSEPHRGNTEAFF
CDR3 DNA: TGTGCCTGGAGTGAACCTCACAGGGGGAACACTGAAGCTTTCTTT
D gene: TRBD1
J gene: TRBJ1-1
V gene: TRBV30
clone size: once

CDR3 protein: CASSLASGRVTDTQYF
CDR3 DNA: TGTGCCAGCAGCCTTGCTAGCGGGAGAGTCACAGATACGCAGTATTTT
D gene: TRBD2
J gene: TRBJ2-3
V gene: TRBV28
clone size: .

CDR3 protein: CASSSQQLRFNTGELFF
CDR3 DNA: TGTGCCAGCAGCTCCCAGCAGCTGAGGTTTAACACCGGGGAGCTGTTTTTT
D gene: .
J gene: TRBJ2-2
V gene: TRBV5-5
clone size: .